The 16 T cell receptor beta chains listed next were all sequenced from one sample in a study of T cell responses to AZD1222 COVID-19 vaccine. The protocol was immunoSEQ multiplex PCR, while the TCRdb copy is restricted to in-frame clones and leaves out a portion. Among around 130,000 clones listed, roughly 93% were seen once. The source was peripheral blood, collected on day 0 of AZD1222 vaccination. These receptor sequences come from an adult in good health.

The rearrangement uses TRBV11-2 and TRBJ1-1; the D gene is possibly TRBD1 (6 bases). V dropped 6 bases and J dropped 4 bases, with 15 bases sitting between them. The CDR3 runs to 14 residues. The V gene's germline CDR1 is SGHAT and CDR2 FQNNGV. The CDR3 region is CASRPGGGTTEAFF. The CDR3 nucleotides read TGTGCCAGCAGACCAGGCGGGGGCACCACTGAAGCTTTCTTT.

The sample holds one count of this clone. The chain carries TRBV27 and TRBJ2-2; 9 nucleotides agree with TRBD2. V dropped 3 bases and J dropped 0; count of bases not matched to a gene: 5. The CDR3 spans 17 residues. Germline V gene lookup returns CDR1 MNHEY and CDR2 SMNVEV (reference sequence). The CDR3 nucleotides are TGTGCCAGCAGTTTTCGGCGACTAGCGGCGAACACCGGGGAGCTGTTTTTT. Encoded protein: CASSFRRLAANTGELFF.

The chain couples TRBV30 to TRBJ1-1; TRBD1 aligns across 7 bases. The ends lost 3 bases at V and 4 bases at J; junction bases unmatched: 5. The V gene's germline CDR1 is GTSNPN and CDR2 SVGIG (reference sequence). This CDR3 spans 13 amino acids. This chain's CDR3 is CAWRQGYGTEAFF. DNA for the CDR3: TGTGCCTGGAGACAGGGGTACGGCACTGAAGCTTTCTTT.

This chain links TRBV5-8 with TRBJ1-2; D gene uncertain. Trimming shortened V by 0 bases and J by 3 bases, and 18 bases separated the two germline ends. The CDR3 is 17 amino acids. The germline V gene has CDR1 SGHTS and CDR2 YDEGEE. CDR3 protein: CASSLGSGAEGYYGYTF. In nucleotides, the CDR3 is TGTGCCAGCAGCTTGGGGAGTGGAGCCGAGGGTTACTATGGCTACACCTTC.

The chain couples TRBV6-2 or TRBV6-3 to TRBJ2-7; D unclear. Deletions cut 2 bases from V and 4 bases from J, with 6 bases between. This CDR3 comprises 12 residues. Germline V gives CDR1 MNHEY, CDR2 SVGEGT. CDR3 in DNA: TGTGCCAGCAGTTACGCCCGATACGAGCAGTACTTC. It codes for CASSYARYEQYF.

This chain connects TRBV29-1 to TRBJ2-3; 11 bases agree with TRBD2. With V trimmed by 3 bases and J by 3 bases, 5 bases remained unmatched. There are 15 residues in the CDR3. Germline V gene sequence: CDR1 SQVTM, CDR2 ANQGSEA. CDR3 loop: CSVDPGTSGTDTQYF. CDR3 bases: TGCAGCGTTGATCCCGGGACTAGCGGTACAGATACGCAGTATTTT.

The CDR3 coding sequence is TGTGCCTGGAGTGTTGAGTATAATTCACCCCTCCACTTT. Amino acids: CAWSVEYNSPLHF. The genes are TRBV30 and TRBJ1-6; no clear D. CDR3 length: 13 residues. V dropped 0 bases and J dropped 4 bases, with 4 bases sitting between them. CDR1 and CDR2 (germline): GTSNPN, SVGIG (reference sequence).

Written as DNA, the CDR3 is TGTGCCAGCAGCCCATACGCCACCCCCCCGGGAACTGAAGCTTTCTTT. It codes for CASSPYATPPGTEAFF. This chain joins TRBV7-9 and TRBJ1-1; D remains unclear. CDR1 is SEHNR and CDR2 is FQNEAQ in the germline V gene (reference sequence). This CDR3 is 16 amino acids long. The ends were cut back, 5 bases at V and 5 bases at J, with 21 bases in the middle. The full variable domain, completed using reference TRBV7-9 and TRBJ1-1, is DTGVSQNPRHKITKRGQNVTFRCDPISEHNRLYWYRQTLGQGPEFLTYFQNEAQLEKSRLLSDRFSAERPKGSFSTLEIQRTEQGDSAMYLCASSPYATPPGTEAFFGQGTRLTVV.

V usage is TRBV18 and J usage is TRBJ1-1; 10 bases are shared with TRBD1. The CDR3 is made up of 13 amino acids. Losses at the gene ends were 4 bases for V and 9 bases for J; bases not matched to a gene: 5. CDR1 and CDR2 (germline): KGHSH, LQKENI. The CDR3 region is CASSRGGQGKAFF. CDR3 nucleotides: TGTGCCAGCTCACGAGGGGGACAGGGGAAAGCTTTCTTT.

V and J are TRBV28 and TRBJ1-5, with D perhaps matching TRBD1 (6 bases). Germline loops: CDR1 MDHEN, CDR2 SYDVKM. The CDR3 runs to 15 residues. The V end lost 1 base, the J end lost 7 bases, and 14 bases lay between the germline ends. The CDR3 is CASSLLWGADQPQHF. CDR3 coding DNA: TGTGCCAGCAGTTTATTATGGGGGGCAGACCAGCCCCAGCATTTT. Filled out from reference TRBV28 and TRBJ1-5, the complete variable domain reads DVKVTQSSRYLVKRTGEKVFLECVQDMDHENMFWYRQDPGLGLRLIYFSYDVKMKEKGDIPEGYSVSREKKERFSLILESASTNQTSMYLCASSLLWGADQPQHFGDGTRLSIL.

This sequence joins TRBV14 and TRBJ1-1; D not certain. The CDR3 extends over 15 amino acids. The germline V gene has CDR1 SGHDN and CDR2 FVKESK. Trimming shortened V by 1 base and J by 5 bases, and 14 bases separated the two germline ends. CDR3 loop: CASSQGTVHWTEAFF. CDR3 DNA sequence: TGTGCCAGCAGCCAAGGTACAGTCCATTGGACTGAAGCTTTCTTT.

The genes are TRBV6-1 and TRBJ2-3, with 8 nucleotides matching TRBD2. V gave up 2 bases and J gave up 1 base; unmatched junction bases: 8. The germline gives CDR1 MNHNS, CDR2 SASEGT. This CDR3 comprises 17 residues. DNA for the CDR3: TGTGCCAGCAGTGAACCCGTGTGGCGGGGGGGCACAGATACGCAGTATTTT. This translates into CASSEPVWRGGTDTQYF.

The chain combines TRBV19 with TRBJ1-5; D not certain. V was clipped by 3 bases and J by 4 bases, with 16 bases between them. The CDR3 totals 16 residues. The V gene's germline CDR1 is LNHDA and CDR2 SQIVND (reference sequence). CDR3: CASSIRRSNSNQPQHF. For the CDR3, the DNA is TGTGCCAGTAGTATCCGCCGCAGCAATTCGAATCAGCCCCAGCATTTT.

The chain couples TRBV28 to TRBJ1-2, with 12 positions matching TRBD1. The CDR3 length is 17 residues. With 3 bases clipped from V and 8 bases from J, the junction kept 13 bases outside the gene matches. CDR1 and CDR2 from the germline V gene are MDHEN and SYDVKM. DNA of the CDR3: TGTGCCAGCAGTTTGACGGGACAGGGGGCCCCACGGGGAGGCTACACCTTC. Amino acids: CASSLTGQGAPRGGYTF.

The rearrangement uses TRBV19 and TRBJ2-2; D gene uncertain. Trimming removed 1 base from V and 6 bases from J, with 6 bases in between. The CDR3 totals 13 residues. From germline, CDR1 is LNHDA and CDR2 SQIVND (reference sequence). CDR3 sequence: CASSIGWAGELFF. CDR3 sequence (DNA): TGTGCCAGTAGTATAGGGTGGGCCGGGGAGCTGTTTTTT.

The rearrangement uses TRBV6-5 and TRBJ2-7, with TRBD2 matching 7 bases. The CDR3 runs to 16 residues. Germline V gene lookup returns CDR1 MNHEY and CDR2 SVGAGI. Germline trimming cut 0 bases from V and 0 bases from J; bases unmatched to any gene: 5. The CDR3 DNA reads as TGTGCCAGCAGTTACTCGGGGACTACCACCTCCTACGAGCAGTACTTC. Protein sequence: CASSYSGTTTSYEQYF.